This TCR beta chain was identified in a study of shared clonotypes between healthy human individuals. The CDR3 has 13 amino acids. V was shortened by 2 bases and J by 7 bases, with 10 bases between the two germline ends. CDR1 is SGHNT, CDR2 YYREEE, per germline (reference sequence). This table comes from immunoSEQ multiplex PCR, and its TCRdb copy is limited to in-frame clones, with some not included. The repertoire holds approximately 350,000 clones, with around two thirds as singletons. Material: memory CD4+ T cells sorted from blood. Described subset: CD45RA-negative fraction. This TCR was sampled from a man younger than 40 in good health. The rearrangement joins TRBV5-4 to TRBJ2-4; D may be TRBD2 (6 bases). CDR3 bases: TGTGCCAGCAGCTTCCAGGAGGGGAACATTCAGTACTTC. It translates to CASSFQEGNIQYF.